Reported below is one T cell receptor beta chain. What it binds is not known. V shed 3 bases and J 3 bases; nucleotides not matched to a gene: 10. This CDR3 is built from 16 residues. Per the germline V gene, CDR1 is SGDLS and CDR2 is YYNGEE. These data originate in a study of PD-1 blockade in classical Hodgkin lymphoma. Study-level results: Newly diagnosed patients were said to have less baseline TCR diversity than healthy donors did.

TCRdb keeps only in-frame clones here, not all; method: immunoSEQ multiplex PCR. The sample consists of over 13,000 clones, about 78% of them appearing once. With no exception, relapse followed autologous stem cell transplantation in all patients, and brentuximab vedotin exposure varied. The clonotype originates from a human donor with classical Hodgkin lymphoma. The chain is built from TRBV9 and TRBJ1-1; TRBD1 agrees at 8 bases. The sequences come from peripheral blood mononuclear cells (PBMCs), collected before the second cycle of nivolumab. CDR3 coding DNA: TGTGCCAGCAGCGAAAGAGTCAGGGGGCTAGACACTGAAGCTTTCTTT. This codes for CASSERVRGLDTEAFF.